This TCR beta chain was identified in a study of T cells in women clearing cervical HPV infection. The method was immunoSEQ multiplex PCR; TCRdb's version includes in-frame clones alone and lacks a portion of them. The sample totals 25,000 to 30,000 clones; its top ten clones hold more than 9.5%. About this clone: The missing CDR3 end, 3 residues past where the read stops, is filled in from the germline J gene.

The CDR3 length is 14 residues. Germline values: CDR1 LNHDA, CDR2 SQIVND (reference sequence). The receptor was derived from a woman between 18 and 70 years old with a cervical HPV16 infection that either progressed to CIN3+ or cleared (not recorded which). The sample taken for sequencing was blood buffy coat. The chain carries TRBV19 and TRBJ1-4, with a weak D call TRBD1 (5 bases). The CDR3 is CASSTPRGANVLFF. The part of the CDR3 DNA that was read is TGTGCCAGTAGTACCCCGCGAGGGGCCAACGTA.